Ten or more counts support the clone carrying this T cell receptor beta chain. Its antigen is as yet unknown. The authors amplified TCR beta CDR3 regions from RNA transcripts. A first-round RT-PCR used HTBI primers, followed by a second-round multiplex PCR. TCRdb analysed the multiplex PCR reads with MiXCR anew, one entry per CDR3 protein. The sample carries approximately 210,000 distinct CDR3 sequences, 29% recorded once. All donors with ophthalmopathy were recorded as having moderate-to-severe activity, CAS ≥3, NOSPECS ≥4 and a duration under 3 months. This sample is drawn from a study of Graves' ophthalmopathy and Graves' hyperthyroidism. Study-level findings and limits: Among thyroid clonotypes expanded above 0.001 frequency, most also appeared in blood.

The CDR3 contains 14 residues. Deletions cut 3 bases from V and 3 bases from J, with 12 bases between. Germline V gene lookup returns CDR1 GTSNPN and CDR2 SVGIG (reference sequence). This TCR came from a man aged 45 to 65 with Graves' ophthalmopathy. This chain joins TRBV30 and TRBJ1-5; the D gene is possibly TRBD1 (6 bases). The sequencing sample was made of peripheral blood. CDR3 protein: CAWSAGQNNQPQHF. The CDR3 coding sequence is TGTGCCTGGAGCGCCGGACAGAACAATCAGCCCCAGCATTTT.